This T cell receptor beta chain derives from a study of OX40 agonist ivuxolimab in advanced cancers. Background on the study: Three patients, one with hepatocellular carcinoma and two with cutaneous melanoma, achieved partial responses. Study observations and caveats: Several nonresponders also turned out to have low normalized T-cell clonal expansion. Within 6 weeks, CD4+ and CD8+ blood T cells expanded clonally at 0.1 to 3.0 mg/kg.

Only in-frame clones appear in the TCRdb table, and some are missing; sequencing was by immunoSEQ multiplex PCR. The repertoire holds more than 70,000 clones, about 89% seen once, with around 1.5% in the top ten. Germline CDR1 is SGDLS and CDR2 is YYNGEE. Germline trimming cut 7 bases from V and 4 bases from J; bases unmatched to any gene: 5. This CDR3 spans 14 amino acids. With regard to this clone: As yet, its antigen is unknown.

The sequence derives from an adult with an advanced solid tumor such as melanoma, head and neck, liver or kidney cancer. The sequenced sample was CD4+ or CD8+ T cells sorted from blood, obtained in a trial of the OX40 agonist ivuxolimab. The V gene is TRBV9, the J gene TRBJ2-1, with TRBD2 matching over 10 bases. For the CDR3, the DNA is TGTGCCAGCGCCGGGACTAGCGCGTACAATGAGCAGTTCTTC. Protein product: CASAGTSAYNEQFF.